This T cell receptor (beta chain) appears in the sequencing data of a study of beta chain features in type 1 diabetes. CDR1 is SGHRS and CDR2 is YFSETQ in the germline V gene. The CDR3 loop spans 15 amino acids. The ends were cut back, 8 bases at V and 6 bases at J, with 20 bases in the middle. The sequenced template was cDNA made from the entire isolated RNA. The data were produced by immunoSEQ multiplex PCR, yet TCRdb's version contains in-frame clones alone and is incomplete. The sample holds approximately 380,000 clones, about 14% seen once. V gene TRBV5-1 combines with J gene TRBJ2-2; a weak D match, TRBD2 (5 bases). The sequence derives from a woman under 30 in good health. The source material was naive CD4+ T cells from blood. The CDR3 bases are TGCGCCAGTCTTGAGACGGGGAACGGAGCCGGGGAGCTGTTTTTT. Protein sequence: CASLETGNGAGELFF.